The clone carrying this TCR beta chain occurred once. What it binds is unknown. V shed 3 bases and J shed 3 bases, with 18 bases lying between them. Germline V gives CDR1 GTSNPN, CDR2 SVGIG (reference sequence). The CDR3 runs 15 residues. The sample originates from a study of cytomegalovirus exposure and HLA in healthy donors. The PCR was carried out with 60 Vbeta primers and 13 Jbeta primers. Only in-frame clones appear in the TCRdb table, and some are missing; sequencing was by immunoSEQ multiplex PCR. The table shows 100,000 to 150,000 clones, with 74% occurring only once. Points from the study as a whole: The later analysis indicated that the majority of CMV-associated TCR beta chains appeared HLA-restricted. Some segments of the V type, notably TRBV6-2 and TRBV6-3, were excluded as indistinguishable. Some TCR beta chains (164 of them) were listed as cytomegalovirus-associated.

Material for sequencing was PBMCs. The chain carries TRBV30 and TRBJ2-7; possibly TRBD1 for D (6 bases). The source of this sequence is a man aged 35 to 55 in good health and CMV-seropositive. The CDR3 region has the DNA TGTGCCTGGAGGGCAACCGGGACAATCCTCTACGAGCAGTACTTC. Protein sequence: CAWRATGTILYEQYF.